The entry below describes one T cell receptor beta chain. Antigen unknown. This sample was taken from a study of cytomegalovirus exposure and HLA in healthy donors. Vbeta (60) and Jbeta (13) primers were used in the PCR. Sequencing was performed with immunoSEQ multiplex PCR; in TCRdb, only in-frame clones are kept and a portion is missing. The data contain about 130,000 clones, about 84% of them singletons. The CDR3 contains 16 residues. J lost 5 bases, V lost 1 base, and 11 bases had no gene match. Germline CDR1 SGHDT, CDR2 YYEEEE. Findings and caveats of the study: A later analysis found that most CMV-associated TCR beta chains appeared HLA-restricted.

The sample taken for sequencing was PBMCs. This receptor was obtained from a boy aged 10-17 years in good health and CMV-seronegative. V is TRBV5-6 and J is TRBJ1-1; TRBD1 agrees at 7 bases. The CDR3 DNA sequence: TGTGCCAGCAGCTTGAAGTCCGACAGGGTGGGAACTGAAGCTTTCTTT. It is translated as CASSLKSDRVGTEAFF.